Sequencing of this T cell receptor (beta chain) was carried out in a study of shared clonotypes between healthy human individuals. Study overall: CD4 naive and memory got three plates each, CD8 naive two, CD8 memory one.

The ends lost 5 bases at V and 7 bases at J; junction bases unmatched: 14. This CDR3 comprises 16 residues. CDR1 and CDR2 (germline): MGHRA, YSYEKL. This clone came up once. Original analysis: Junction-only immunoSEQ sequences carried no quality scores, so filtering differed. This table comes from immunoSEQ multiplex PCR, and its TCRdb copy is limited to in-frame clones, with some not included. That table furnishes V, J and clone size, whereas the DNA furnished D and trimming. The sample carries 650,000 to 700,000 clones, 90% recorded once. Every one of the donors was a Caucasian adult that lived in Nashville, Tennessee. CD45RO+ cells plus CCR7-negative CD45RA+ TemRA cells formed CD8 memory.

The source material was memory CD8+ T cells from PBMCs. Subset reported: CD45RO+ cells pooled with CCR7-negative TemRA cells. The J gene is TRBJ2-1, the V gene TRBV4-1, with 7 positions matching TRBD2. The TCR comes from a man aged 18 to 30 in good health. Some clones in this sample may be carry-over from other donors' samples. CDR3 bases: TGCGCCAGCAGCTTCCTCCAAGGGACTACTGAAAATGAGCAGTTCTTC. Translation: CASSFLQGTTENEQFF.